This is a list of T cell receptor beta chains from one sample in a study of blood T cells in healthy people across ages. TCRdb reprocessed the 5' RACE reads with MiXCR, giving one entry per CDR3 protein. The sample has 650,000 to 700,000 distinct CDR3 sequences, about 32% seen once. Sequenced material: blood. Receptors were obtained from a woman older than 75 in good health. The CDR3 runs from the conserved cysteine through the conserved F or W. A D gene is named only where the DNA matches it firmly. Clone size is not always given. Where it is, it says once, few, many or a class for expanded clones.

>TRBJ2-2|NA|TRBV5-1|15|few
CASSQTGDNTGELFF
TGCGCCAGCAGTCAAACCGGGGATAACACCGGGGAGCTGTTTTTT
>TRBJ1-3|NA|TRBV4-3|17|few
CASSQGFGRASGNTIYF
TGCGCCAGCAGCCAAGGATTCGGCAGGGCGTCCGGAAACACCATATATTTT
>TRBJ2-1|NA|TRBV5-1|15|once
CASSLRQGGMKGQFF
TGCGCCAGCAGCTTACGCCAGGGGGGGATGAAAGGGCAGTTCTTC
>TRBJ2-1|TRBD2|TRBV9|16|many
CASSVGLAGGKNEQFF
TGTGCCAGCAGCGTAGGACTAGCGGGGGGTAAAAATGAGCAGTTCTTC
>TRBJ2-1|TRBD2|TRBV28|16|few
CASSPPIGGSYNEQFF
TGTGCCAGCAGTCCGCCCATCGGGGGGTCCTACAATGAGCAGTTCTTC
>TRBJ2-5|NA|TRBV5-1|14|NA
CASSRRTPQETQYF
TGCGCCAGCAGCAGGAGGACACCCCAAGAGACCCAGTACTTC
>TRBJ1-2|NA|TRBV6-2/TRBV6-3|13|many
CASSYNGAYGYTF
TGTGCCAGCAGTTACAACGGAGCCTATGGCTACACCTTC
>TRBJ1-4|NA|TRBV20-1|12|many
CSAQRTVEKLFF
TGCAGTGCCCAACGGACCGTTGAAAAACTGTTTTTT
>TRBJ2-1|TRBD1|TRBV5-1|15|NA
CASSVKGQGSDERFF
TGCGCCAGCAGCGTGAAGGGACAGGGTAGCGATGAGCGGTTCTTC
>TRBJ2-3|NA|TRBV7-6|14|many
CASSFMGSTDTQYF
TGTGCCAGCAGCTTTATGGGGAGCACAGATACGCAGTATTTT
>TRBJ1-4|TRBD1|TRBV29-1|14|NA
CSVQGGQALEKLFF
TGCAGCGTTCAGGGAGGACAGGCGCTCGAAAAACTGTTTTTT
>TRBJ2-7|NA|TRBV27|16|many
CASSFLRTGLPYEQYF
TGTGCCAGCAGTTTTCTTAGAACGGGTCTCCCCTACGAGCAGTACTTC
>TRBJ1-2|NA|TRBV12-3/TRBV12-4|16|many
CASSLDAGSLHYGYTF
TGTGCCAGCAGTTTAGACGCAGGGTCGCTGCACTATGGCTACACCTTC
>TRBJ2-7|TRBD2|TRBV9|17|many
CASSVGSSGGPSYEQYF
TGTGCCAGCAGCGTAGGGTCTAGCGGGGGGCCCTCCTACGAGCAGTACTTC
>TRBJ1-4|NA|TRBV5-1|14|NA
CASSRRQINEKLFF
TGCGCCAGCAGCCGGAGACAAATTAATGAAAAACTGTTTTTT
>TRBJ1-4|NA|TRBV28|15|few
CATLIQGSANEKLFF
TGTGCCACCCTCATTCAGGGCTCGGCTAATGAAAAACTGTTTTTT
>TRBJ2-7|NA|TRBV3-1|14|many
CASSQDPSGVEQYF
TGTGCCAGCAGCCAAGACCCGTCAGGTGTGGAGCAGTACTTC
>TRBJ1-3|TRBD1|TRBV12-3/TRBV12-4|15|few
CASSLRQGSGNTIYF
TGTGCCAGCAGTCTGCGACAGGGCTCTGGAAACACCATATATTTT
>TRBJ2-3|NA|TRBV5-5|15|NA
CASSSGHSSTDTQYF
TGTGCCAGCAGCTCGGGACACTCCAGCACAGATACGCAGTATTTT
>TRBJ2-5|NA|TRBV12-3/TRBV12-4|15|many
CASSLPRGGGETQYF
TGTGCCAGCAGTTTACCCAGGGGAGGAGGAGAGACCCAGTACTTC
>TRBJ2-1|TRBD1|TRBV7-6|15|NA
CASSHRDRGQGEQFF
TGTGCCAGCAGCCACAGGGACAGGGGGCAGGGTGAGCAGTTCTTC
>TRBJ2-3|NA|TRBV5-1|16|many
CASNLGGTASTDTQYF
TGCGCCAGCAACCTTGGCGGGACGGCGAGCACAGATACGCAGTATTTT
>TRBJ1-1|NA|TRBV7-6|13|few
CASSARQGTEAFF
TGTGCCAGCAGCGCCCGCCAGGGGACTGAAGCTTTCTTT
>TRBJ2-3|TRBD2|TRBV7-2|17|many
CASSTGTSGVRTDTQYF
TGTGCCAGCAGCACCGGGACTAGCGGGGTGCGGACAGATACGCAGTATTTT
>TRBJ2-5|NA|TRBV6-6|16|many
CASRNVLQGWGETQYF
TGTGCCAGCAGGAATGTTCTCCAGGGATGGGGTGAGACCCAGTACTTC
>TRBJ2-7|TRBD1|TRBV4-2|15|many
CASSPLWDRAYEQYF
TGTGCCAGCAGCCCCCTTTGGGACAGGGCCTACGAGCAGTACTTC
>TRBJ2-5|NA|TRBV7-3|13|many
CASSATLLGTQYF
TGTGCCAGCAGCGCGACCCTGTTGGGGACCCAGTACTTC
>TRBJ1-4|NA|TRBV20-1|14|NA
CSFLFREGSEKLFF
TGCAGCTTTCTCTTCAGGGAAGGGAGTGAAAAACTGTTTTTT
>TRBJ2-7|TRBD1|TRBV19|16|NA
CASSIARDSPTYEQYF
TGTGCCAGTAGTATAGCCCGGGACAGTCCGACCTACGAGCAGTACTTC
>TRBJ1-5|TRBD1|TRBV7-6|14|NA
CASSETGTNQPQHF
TGTGCCAGCAGCGAGACAGGGACGAATCAGCCCCAGCATTTT
>TRBJ1-1|NA|TRBV12-3/TRBV12-4|15|many
CASTSPQKGRTEAFF
TGTGCCAGCACTTCTCCCCAGAAAGGGAGGACTGAAGCTTTCTTT
>TRBJ2-7|TRBD1|TRBV5-1|15|many
CASSLLGTAAYEQYF
TGCGCCAGCAGCTTACTCGGGACAGCGGCCTACGAGCAGTACTTC
>TRBJ1-2|NA|TRBV12-3/TRBV12-4|15|many
CASSLVGSGIYGYTF
TGTGCCAGCAGTTTAGTAGGTTCAGGGATCTATGGCTACACCTTC
>TRBJ2-5|NA|TRBV9|14|many
CASSVGSHQETQYF
TGTGCCAGCAGCGTAGGGTCCCACCAAGAGACCCAGTACTTC
>TRBJ1-1|TRBD1|TRBV7-2|13|NA
CASSLKVQGEAFF
TGTGCCAGCAGCCTTAAGGTGCAGGGGGAGGCTTTCTTT
>TRBJ2-1|TRBD2|TRBV4-2|18|many
CASSPQTSGDSSYNEQFF
TGTGCCAGCAGCCCCCAGACTAGCGGGGATAGCTCCTACAATGAGCAGTTCTTC
>TRBJ2-1|NA|TRBV7-9|14|NA
CASSPSQRNNEQFF
TGTGCCAGCTCACCATCCCAGAGAAACAATGAGCAGTTCTTC
>TRBJ2-7|NA|TRBV3-1|15|many
CASSQDWENSYEQYF
TGTGCCAGCAGCCAAGATTGGGAAAACTCCTACGAGCAGTACTTC
>TRBJ2-7|NA|TRBV20-1|13|many
CSAPDRISYEQYF
TGCAGTGCCCCCGACCGCATCTCCTACGAGCAGTACTTC
>TRBJ2-1|TRBD2|TRBV7-3|14|NA
CASGLGLADNEQFF
TGTGCCAGCGGCTTAGGACTAGCGGACAATGAGCAGTTCTTC
>TRBJ2-1|NA|TRBV12-3/TRBV12-4|13|NA
CASSFPPPFEQFF
TGTGCCAGCAGTTTTCCCCCCCCGTTTGAGCAGTTCTTC
>TRBJ2-7|TRBD2|TRBV7-9|15|NA
CASSYQGRRGGEQYF
TGTGCCAGCAGCTATCAGGGTAGGCGGGGGGGCGAGCAGTACTTC
>TRBJ2-3|TRBD2|TRBV12-3/TRBV12-4|14|few
CASSLLAEADTQYF
TGTGCCAGCAGTTTACTAGCGGAAGCAGATACGCAGTATTTT
>TRBJ2-3|TRBD2|TRBV12-3/TRBV12-4|17|NA
CASSLALGLAGTDVEYF
TGTGCCAGCAGTTTAGCGCTAGGGCTAGCGGGTACAGATGTGGAGTATTTT
>TRBJ2-2|NA|TRBV20-1|15|once
CSTRDQTQGSGELFF
TGCAGTACTAGGGATCAGACTCAGGGGTCCGGGGAGCTGTTTTTT
>TRBJ1-2|NA|TRBV5-1|14|many
CASSQDRNNYGYTF
TGCGCCAGCAGCCAGGACAGAAATAACTATGGCTACACCTTC
>TRBJ1-6|NA|TRBV4-3|14|few
CASSQGSTFSPLHF
TGCGCCAGCAGCCAAGGGAGTACATTTTCACCCCTCCACTTT
>TRBJ1-1|NA|TRBV10-3|16|many
CAISVGRKSMNTEAFF
TGTGCCATCAGTGTTGGCAGGAAAAGTATGAACACTGAAGCTTTCTTT
>TRBJ1-1|NA|TRBV7-3|14|many
CASSPTQRSTEAFF
TGTGCCAGCAGCCCTACTCAACGAAGTACTGAAGCTTTCTTT
>TRBJ2-3|NA|TRBV20-1|16|NA
CSARDKIGRGGDTQYF
TGCAGTGCTAGAGATAAAATTGGCCGGGGTGGAGATACGCAGTATTTT
>TRBJ1-6|NA|TRBV12-3/TRBV12-4|14|many
CASRQGPKNSPLHF
TGTGCCAGCAGGCAGGGACCGAAAAATTCACCCCTCCACTTT